The 18 T cell receptor beta chains in this list originate from one sample, sequenced in a study of blood T cell repertoires in COVID-19. Measured with immunoSEQ multiplex PCR; TCRdb has only the in-frame clones, and not every one. The data hold approximately 110,000 clones, with approximately 80% observed a single time. The sample taken for sequencing was peripheral blood. These receptors originate from a woman of 80 years or more with acute or convalescent COVID-19.

The chain links TRBV19 to TRBJ1-2; 8 nucleotides match TRBD1. Germline values: CDR1 LNHDA, CDR2 SQIVND (reference sequence). CDR3 size: 13 residues. The V segment lost 9 bases and the J segment 6 bases; nucleotides outside the gene matches: 9. The CDR3 region is CASSDRDKNGYTF. The CDR3 nucleotides are TGTGCCAGCTCGGACAGGGATAAGAATGGCTACACCTTC.

The chain combines TRBV5-6 with TRBJ1-1; tentatively, D is TRBD1 (6 bases). Germline V CDR1 and CDR2: SGHDT, YYEEEE. This CDR3 spans 15 amino acids. V lost 5 bases and J 1 base, leaving 15 bases between the germline ends. CDR3 nucleotide sequence: TGTGCCAGCAGTTTACCGGGACAAGAGAACACTGAAGCTTTCTTT. Protein: CASSLPGQENTEAFF.

This chain links TRBV2 with TRBJ2-6; no reliable D call. The CDR3 spans 13 residues. V was clipped by 6 bases and J by 2 bases, with 5 bases between them. The V gene's germline CDR1 is SNHLY and CDR2 FYNNEI. The CDR3 DNA reads as TGTGCCAGCAGCTACGCTGGGGCCAACGTCCTGACTTTC. Residues: CASSYAGANVLTF.

The V gene is TRBV20-1, the J gene TRBJ2-3; TRBD1 agrees at 11 bases. CDR1 and CDR2 from the germline V gene are DFQATT and SNEGSKA (reference sequence). Trimming took 6 bases from V and 2 from J; bases not matched to a gene: 7. The CDR3 totals 15 residues. CDR3 protein: CSASRDRGFTDTQYF. CDR3 in DNA: TGCAGTGCAAGTCGGGACAGGGGGTTCACAGATACGCAGTATTTT.

The J gene is TRBJ1-1, the V gene TRBV5-4, with D unclear. The ends were cut back, 0 bases at V and 6 bases at J, with 9 bases in the middle. Germline V gives CDR1 SGHNT, CDR2 YYREEE (reference sequence). This CDR3 is 13 amino acids long. CDR3 nucleotides: TGTGCCAGCAGCTTGGACCCTACCGCTGAAGCTTTCTTT. Translating it yields CASSLDPTAEAFF.

The chain employs TRBV6-5 and TRBJ2-1; 9 nucleotides align to TRBD1. Germline trimming cut 10 bases from V and 3 bases from J; bases unmatched to any gene: 4. The CDR3 runs to 13 residues. Germline CDR1 and CDR2: MNHEY and SVGAGI. The CDR3, as DNA: TGTGCCACGACAGGGGGTATCTACAATGAGCAGTTCTTC. It yields the protein CATTGGIYNEQFF.

V gene TRBV15 combines with J gene TRBJ2-3; D is uncertain. The ends were cut back, 0 bases at V and 2 bases at J, with 9 bases in the middle. The CDR3 contains 15 residues. Per the germline V gene, CDR1 is LNHNV and CDR2 is YYDKDF (reference sequence). The CDR3 reads CATSRDKFSTDTQYF. In DNA form, the CDR3 reads TGTGCCACCAGCAGAGATAAATTTTCCACAGATACGCAGTATTTT.

DNA for the CDR3: TGTGCCACCGCGAACAGGGCGCTAGCGGGAAATGAGCAGTTCTTC. This sequence encodes CATANRALAGNEQFF. This sequence joins TRBV19 and TRBJ2-1; TRBD2 agrees at 9 bases. Germline V CDR1 and CDR2: LNHDA, SQIVND (reference sequence). There are 15 residues in the CDR3. V shed 10 bases and J 7 bases; nucleotides not matched to a gene: 14.

This chain uses TRBV25-1 with TRBJ2-2; 7 bases are a match to TRBD1. Germline V gene data show CDR1 as MGHDK and CDR2 as SYGVNS. The CDR3 contains 14 residues. The V and J ends lost 10 bases and 7 bases, in that order; junction bases with no gene match: 12. CDR3 loop: CATHRQGPGGELFF. DNA of the CDR3: TGTGCCACTCACCGACAGGGTCCGGGCGGGGAGCTGTTTTTT.

This clone was recorded once. As DNA, the CDR3 is TGCAGCGTTGGTGAAGACATTAGCACAGATACGCAGTATTTT. Amino acid sequence: CSVGEDISTDTQYF. This chain uses TRBV29-1 with TRBJ2-3; D is ambiguous. V lost 4 bases and J lost 0, with 11 bases in between. The CDR3 is 14 residues long. The germline gives CDR1 SQVTM, CDR2 ANQGSEA.

In this sample, this clone turned up a few times. V usage is TRBV11-2 and J usage is TRBJ2-1; 8 bases are shared with TRBD2. V lost 3 bases, J lost 7 bases, and 11 bases stayed unmatched. The CDR3 runs to 16 residues. CDR1 SGHAT and CDR2 FQNNGV come from the germline V gene. This CDR3 reads CASSFFGAGVGNEQFF. CDR3 coding DNA: TGTGCCAGCAGCTTCTTCGGAGCGGGAGTAGGTAATGAGCAGTTCTTC. Based on the CDR3 plus reference TRBV11-2 and TRBJ2-1, the full variable domain is EAGVAQSPRYKIIEKRQSVAFWCNPISGHATLYWYQQILGQGPKLLIQFQNNGVVDDSQLPKDRFSAERLKGVDSTLKIQPAKLEDSAVYLCASSFFGAGVGNEQFFGPGTRLTVL.

To note about this clone: Other nucleotide sequences in the sample specify the same CDR3. In DNA, the CDR3 is TGTGCCAGCAGCCGAGGACAGGGTAATGAAAAACTGTTTTTT. It encodes CASSRGQGNEKLFF. V and J are TRBV5-4 and TRBJ1-4; 8 nucleotides line up with TRBD1. The CDR3 has 14 residues. With V trimmed by 4 bases and J by 4 bases, 3 bases remained unmatched. Germline V gene sequence: CDR1 SGHNT, CDR2 YYREEE (reference sequence).

Here the CDR3 reads CASSSLRGYGYTF. The CDR3 DNA sequence: TGTGCCAGCAGTTCACTGCGAGGGTATGGCTACACCTTC. V and J are TRBV12-3 or TRBV12-4 and TRBJ1-2; no definite D call. The CDR3 has 13 amino acids. Trimming took 4 bases from V and 5 from J, leaving 11 bases between them.

This chain uses TRBV2 with TRBJ1-3; D uncertain. CDR3 length: 14 amino acids. V lost 4 bases to trimming and J lost 0 bases, with 7 bases between them. Germline lookup yields CDR1 SNHLY and CDR2 FYNNEI. The DNA of the CDR3 is TGTGCCAGCAGTGCCCAAATCTCTGGAAACACCATATATTTT. It specifies CASSAQISGNTIYF.

About this clone itself: The same CDR3 arises from other DNA sequences in this sample as well. The V gene is TRBV9, the J gene TRBJ2-5, with 9 bases identical to TRBD2. This CDR3 contains 15 residues. Per the germline V gene, CDR1 is SGDLS and CDR2 is YYNGEE. J was trimmed by 4 bases and V by 0 bases; bases with no gene match: 4. The chain's CDR3 is CASSVEAGGRETQYF. The CDR3 region has the DNA TGTGCCAGCAGCGTAGAAGCGGGAGGACGAGAGACCCAGTACTTC.

This clone was seen only once. The chain joins TRBV5-1 to TRBJ1-1; D is perhaps TRBD1 (6 bases). Trimming took 0 bases from V and 0 from J, leaving 12 bases between them. CDR1 is SGHRS and CDR2 is YFSETQ in the germline V gene. The CDR3 has 16 amino acids. This CDR3 is CASSLARRTVNTEAFF. The CDR3 DNA is TGCGCCAGCAGCTTGGCCCGGCGGACAGTGAACACTGAAGCTTTCTTT.

The chain is built from TRBV2 and TRBJ2-1; D is undetermined. The CDR3 loop spans 13 amino acids. Germline V gives CDR1 SNHLY, CDR2 FYNNEI. The germline V and J ends were trimmed by 2 bases and 12 bases, with 14 bases remaining between them. The CDR3 loop is CASSEMVQVGQFF. The CDR3, as DNA: TGTGCCAGCAGTGAAATGGTTCAGGTAGGGCAGTTCTTC. The variable domain in full, completed from reference TRBV2 and TRBJ2-1, reads EPEVTQTPSHQVTQMGQEVILRCVPISNHLYFYWYRQILGQKVEFLVSFYNNEISEKSEIFDDQFSVERPDGSNFTLKIRSTKLEDSAMYFCASSEMVQVGQFFGPGTRLTVL.

The CDR3 nucleotides read TGTGCCAGCAGCTCCGAGCTAGGCGGGGAGCTGTTTTTT. Translating gives CASSSELGGELFF. The chain combines TRBV6-4 with TRBJ2-2; D gene ambiguous. The CDR3 spans 13 residues. V lost 6 bases and J 7 bases, leaving 12 bases between the germline ends. The germline CDR1 and CDR2 sequences are MRHNA and SNTAGT.